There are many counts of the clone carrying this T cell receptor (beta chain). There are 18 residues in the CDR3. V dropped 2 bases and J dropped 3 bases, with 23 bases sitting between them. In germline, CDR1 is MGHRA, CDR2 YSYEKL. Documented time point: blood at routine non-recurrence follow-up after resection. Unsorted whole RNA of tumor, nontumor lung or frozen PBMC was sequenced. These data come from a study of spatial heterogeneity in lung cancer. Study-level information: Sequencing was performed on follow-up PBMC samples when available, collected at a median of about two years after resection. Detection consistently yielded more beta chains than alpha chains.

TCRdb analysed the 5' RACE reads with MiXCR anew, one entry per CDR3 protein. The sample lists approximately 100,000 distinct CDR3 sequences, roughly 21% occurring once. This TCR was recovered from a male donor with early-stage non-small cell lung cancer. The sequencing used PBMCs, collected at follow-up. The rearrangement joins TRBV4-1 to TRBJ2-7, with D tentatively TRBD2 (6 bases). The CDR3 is CASSQNLLAGKRVYEQYF. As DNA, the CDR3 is TGCGCCAGCAGCCAAAATTTATTAGCTGGGAAGCGGGTCTACGAGCAGTACTTC.